The clone carrying this TCR beta chain has only a few counts. Its specificity is unknown. According to the study, TCR beta libraries were built with iRepertoire HTBI primers and CDR3-region Arm-PCR. TCRdb re-called the multiplex PCR reads through MiXCR, storing one row per CDR3 protein. The sample records 550,000 to 600,000 distinct CDR3 sequences, roughly 16% being singletons. The data originate from a study of regulatory T cells in long-lasting Graves disease. General study results and limits: Persistent patients shared more public clonotypes (roughly 3,000) than newly diagnosed patients (over 900).

The length of the CDR3 is 12 residues. V was clipped by 6 bases and J by 9 bases, with 12 bases between them. Documented time point: newly diagnosed GD, antithyroid drugs for less than 3 months. TCR sequences were obtained from RNA taken from PBMCs. These data also formed part of another study, on T cells in Graves' hyperthyroidism and ophthalmopathy. That paper notes: Using the HTBI primer set, a first-round RT-PCR was run on the TCR CDR3.

Sequenced material: peripheral blood mononuclear cells (PBMCs), taken at new diagnosis, from a patient treated with antithyroid drugs. This sequence was found in a man aged 18 to 29 with Graves disease. The genes are TRBV12-3 or TRBV12-4 and TRBJ2-1; D may be TRBD2 (6 bases). CDR3 DNA: TGTGCCAGCAGCCTTACAGCGGGTGAGCAGTTCTTC. It translates to CASSLTAGEQFF.